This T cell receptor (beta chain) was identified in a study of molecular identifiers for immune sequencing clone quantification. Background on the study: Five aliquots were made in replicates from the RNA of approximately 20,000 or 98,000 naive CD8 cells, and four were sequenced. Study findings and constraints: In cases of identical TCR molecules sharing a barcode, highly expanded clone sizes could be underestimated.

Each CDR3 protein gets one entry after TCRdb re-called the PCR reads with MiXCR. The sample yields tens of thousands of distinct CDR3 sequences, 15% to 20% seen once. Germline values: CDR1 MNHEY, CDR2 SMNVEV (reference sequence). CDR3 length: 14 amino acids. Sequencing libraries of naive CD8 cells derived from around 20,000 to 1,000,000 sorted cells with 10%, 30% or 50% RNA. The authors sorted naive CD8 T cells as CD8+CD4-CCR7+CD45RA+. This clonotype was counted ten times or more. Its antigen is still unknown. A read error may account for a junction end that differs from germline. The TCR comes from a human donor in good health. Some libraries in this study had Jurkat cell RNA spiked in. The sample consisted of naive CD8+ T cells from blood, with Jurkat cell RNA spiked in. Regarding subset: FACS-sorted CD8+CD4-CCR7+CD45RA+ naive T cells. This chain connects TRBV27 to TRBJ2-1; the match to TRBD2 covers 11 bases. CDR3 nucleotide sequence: TGTGCCAGCGGACTAGCGGGTCCTCTAGACGGCATGCTCTTC. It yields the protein CASGLAGPLDGMLF.